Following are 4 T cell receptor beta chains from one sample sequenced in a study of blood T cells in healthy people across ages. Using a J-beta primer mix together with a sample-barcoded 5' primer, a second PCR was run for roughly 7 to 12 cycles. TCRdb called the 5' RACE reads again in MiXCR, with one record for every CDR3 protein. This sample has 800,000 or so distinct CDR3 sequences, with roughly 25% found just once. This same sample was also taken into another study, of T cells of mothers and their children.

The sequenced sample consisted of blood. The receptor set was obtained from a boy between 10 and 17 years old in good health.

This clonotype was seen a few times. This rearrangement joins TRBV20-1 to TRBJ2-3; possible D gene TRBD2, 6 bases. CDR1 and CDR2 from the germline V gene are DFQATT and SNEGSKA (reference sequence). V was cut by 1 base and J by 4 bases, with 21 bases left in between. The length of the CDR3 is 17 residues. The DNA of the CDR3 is TGCAGTGCTAGAGGAAGGAGGGCGAGGGGTATCGCAGATACGCAGTATTTT. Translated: CSARGRRARGIADTQYF.

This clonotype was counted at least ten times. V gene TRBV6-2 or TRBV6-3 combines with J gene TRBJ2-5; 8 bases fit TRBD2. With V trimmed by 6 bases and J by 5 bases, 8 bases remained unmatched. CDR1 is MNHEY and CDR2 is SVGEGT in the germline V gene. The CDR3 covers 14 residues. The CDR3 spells CASSPARGGETQYF. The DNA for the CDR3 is TGTGCCAGCAGCCCCGCCCGGGGGGGGGAGACCCAGTACTTC.

The DNA of the CDR3 is TGTGCCAGCCAAGGACCCAATCAGCCCCAGCATTTT. Amino acid sequence: CASQGPNQPQHF. The gene calls are TRBV25-1 and TRBJ1-5; D not certain. Trimming stripped 8 bases from V and 3 bases from J, with 8 bases between. The CDR3 loop spans 12 amino acids. Germline V gene data show CDR1 as MGHDK and CDR2 as SYGVNS.

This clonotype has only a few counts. The CDR3 sequence is CASSKAGTGGLAKNIQYF. The DNA of the CDR3 is TGTGCCAGCAGCAAAGCGGGAACGGGGGGGCTTGCCAAAAACATTCAGTACTTC. The chain employs TRBV21-1 and TRBJ2-4; the table assigns TRBD1, which was not confirmed against the DNA. TRBV21-1 represents a pseudogene. The CDR3 covers 18 residues.